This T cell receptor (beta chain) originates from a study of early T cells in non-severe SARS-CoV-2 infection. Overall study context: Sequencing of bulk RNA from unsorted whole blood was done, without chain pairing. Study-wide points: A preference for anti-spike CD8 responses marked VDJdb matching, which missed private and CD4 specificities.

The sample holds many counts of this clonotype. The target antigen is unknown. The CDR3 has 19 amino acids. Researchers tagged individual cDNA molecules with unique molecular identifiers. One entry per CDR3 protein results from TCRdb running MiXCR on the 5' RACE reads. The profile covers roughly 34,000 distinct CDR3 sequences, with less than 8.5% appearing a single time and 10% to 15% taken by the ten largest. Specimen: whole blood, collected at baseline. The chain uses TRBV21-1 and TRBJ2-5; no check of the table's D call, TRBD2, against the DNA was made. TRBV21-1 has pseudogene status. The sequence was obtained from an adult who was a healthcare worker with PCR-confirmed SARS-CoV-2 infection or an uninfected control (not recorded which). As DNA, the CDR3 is TGTGCCAGCAGCAAAGAAACGCAGCGGGAGGGCTCAGTCAAAGAGACCCAGTACTTC. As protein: CASSKETQREGSVKETQYF.